These 4 T cell receptor beta chains share one sample of origin, sequenced in a study of tumor-infiltrating lymphocytes in primary liver carcinoma. Blood RNA originated from unsorted whole blood, with germline DNA additionally extracted. TCR beta cDNA was made from 400 to 500 ng total RNA with a constant-region primer. Three nested multiplex PCR rounds, a slightly modified ARM-PCR, produced the libraries for TCR beta. A C-beta reverse primer and TRBV1-TRBV30 forward primers served in each of the first two PCR rounds, at approximately 10 cycles apiece. TCRdb reprocessed the multiplex PCR reads with MiXCR, giving one entry per CDR3 protein. Among about 200,000 distinct CDR3 sequences, less than 70% were seen once, and the ten largest hold roughly 6.8%. Sequenced: peripheral blood. These receptors all stem from a woman aged 60-75 years with primary liver carcinoma and hepatitis B virus infection.

Details on this clonotype: It is likely a read error, because the conserved phenylalanine at the end of the CDR3 is missing. It is unclear where the CDR3 begins or ends on the DNA, so no DNA is shown, and the CDR3 is as TCRdb lists it. The rearrangement uses TRBV11-2 and TRBJ2-5; the DNA was not used to check the table's D call, TRBD2. Germline CDR1 and CDR2: SGHAT and FQNNGV. The CDR3 length equals 16 residues, ends included. CDR3 region: CASSYSRGSGRETQHI.

This clonotype has at least ten counts. The chain uses TRBV11-2 and TRBJ2-5; D is unresolved. Per the germline V gene, CDR1 is SGHAT and CDR2 is FQNNGV. CDR3 length equals 13 residues. The V gene lost 5 bases and the J gene lost 5 bases, with 12 bases spanning the gap. The CDR3 here is CASSPSFLETQYF. The CDR3 DNA follows: TGTGCCAGCAGCCCCAGCTTCTTGGAGACCCAGTACTTC.

The gene calls are TRBV28 and TRBJ2-2; perhaps TRBD2 as D (6 bases). There are 14 residues in the CDR3. Germline assignment: CDR1 MDHEN and CDR2 SYDVKM. V dropped 5 bases and J dropped 17 bases, with 24 bases sitting between them. The CDR3 sequence is CASSPASLSGEVFF. Here the CDR3 DNA reads TGTGCCAGCAGTCCGGCCTCGTTGTCCGGGGAGGTTTTTTTT. Variable domain in full (rest from reference TRBV28 and TRBJ2-2): DVKVTQSSRYLVKRTGEKVFLECVQDMDHENMFWYRQDPGLGLRLIYFSYDVKMKEKGDIPEGYSVSREKKERFSLILESASTNQTSMYLCASSPASLSGEVFFGEGSRLTVL.

The table lists this clonotype with many counts. The genes are TRBV12-3 or TRBV12-4 and TRBJ1-2; D is possibly TRBD1 (5 bases). Trimming took 5 bases from V and 8 from J, leaving 15 bases between them. The CDR3 contains 13 residues. The CDR3 sequence: CASSPIGGRGYTF. The CDR3, as DNA: TGTGCCAGCAGTCCTATCGGGGGAAGAGGCTACACCTTC.